What follows is one T cell receptor (beta chain) and its context. This clone was seen a few times. There is no known antigen for this receptor. One end of the junction does not line up with germline, which may come from a read error. The cohort was made up of around 720 healthy bone marrow donors. Cohort members were all nominally healthy when sampled, although unrecorded immune exposures were likely present. The donor was CMV seropositive and was included in the group of around 300 seropositive cohort members. Each donor provided a peripheral blood sample, and peripheral blood mononuclear cells were used for TCR beta sequencing. Genomic DNA was extracted from the blood cell samples with the Qiagen DNeasy Blood Extraction Kit. This specimen belongs to a study of cytomegalovirus exposure and HLA in healthy donors (dated by TCRdb to between 2016 and 2019). Study-level background: In an earlier analysis of about 560 of the donors, approximately 300 Gb of sequence data and 90 million to 130 million unique TCR beta sequences from roughly 180 million T cells were reported. The later analysis used no new phenotypic data to find candidate immune exposures, relying instead on TCR beta sequences and their occurrence across donors. HLA typing included class I and class II loci at four-digit resolution. To predict cytomegalovirus infection status, the study brought together high-throughput TCR immunosequencing, statistical association of individual TCRs with disease status, and machine learning. Among some 410 genotyped donors of the cohort, an average of around 240,000 unique TCR beta nucleotide sequences was sequenced per donor, of which about 18% were non-productive. Alongside the repertoire data, information on donor age, sex, ethnicity and CMV serostatus was compiled. A later analysis re-analyzed previously published TCR beta repertoires from 550 to 700 donors and added high-resolution HLA genotyping to study TCR occurrence patterns. A separate validation cohort of 100 to 150 different subjects was used in addition to the roughly 700-subject first cohort. The genetic ancestry cluster associated with self-reported Caucasian donors included about four fifths of the roughly 360 genotyped donors. An early release that covered about 640 HLA-typed donors contained approximately 320 gigabases of sequencing data and approximately 85 million unique TCR sequences. Using immunosequencing, the study profiled T cell repertoires from roughly 650 subjects and related those repertoires to cytomegalovirus serostatus. The number of donors typed differed by locus, with about 629-640 for A, B, C, DRB1 and DQB1, more than 500 for DQA1, some 570 for DPA1, and roughly 450 for DPB1. Every discovery cohort repertoire had been produced on one sequencing platform. The study was designed to test whether signatures of past pathogen exposure could be identified by cataloging public T cell receptors. An earlier analysis of 587 of the donors applied high-throughput TCR beta sequencing to assess whether each TCR beta V gene segment acted as functional or pseudogenic. A later genetic analysis used genome-wide SNP genotypes for about 65% of the 666 donors, treating that subset as a discovery cohort. Several DR-DQ haplotypes were treated as single units for association and clustering because of strong linkage in the cohort.

The paper's findings and limits, for the study overall: HLA typing was unavailable for some donors at each locus, so association tests used only the typed subset. Roughly 15 rarely observed V segments, including chromosome 9 orphons, were excluded from the earlier analysis of a few hundred of the donors because counts were too low. According to a later analysis, most CMV-associated TCR beta chains appeared to be HLA-restricted, and the HLA associations seemed to be driven largely by CMV exposure. Linkage disequilibrium might explain the correlated functional status among segregating V segments, but an unknown experimental factor could not be excluded. The authors suggested that the approach could potentially be generalized to other disease states and immunological phenotypes. In the study, roughly 160 TCR beta chains were listed as associated with cytomegalovirus. The classifier was reported to diagnose cytomegalovirus status with high specificity and sensitivity in both the original and validation cohorts. In vitro tests confirmed that a few of the cytomegalovirus-associated TCR beta chains recognize cytomegalovirus antigens. According to a later genetic analysis, donors in an Asian-associated ancestry cluster had fewer N-insertions in productive TCRs than the roughly 700-donor mean. The 87-base-pair reads could not distinguish some IMGT-functional V segments, including TRBV6-2 and TRBV6-3, so those segments were excluded. Compared with equally common non-associated chains, HLA-associated TCR beta chains in a later analysis were more clonally expanded and had lower generation probabilities. Specific HLA alleles were associated with 16,951 TCR beta sequences at a false discovery rate of 0.05 in a later analysis. The only immune exposure information available for the cohort was CMV serostatus. When HLA alleles, especially DR and DQ, strongly co-occurred, attributing TCR associations to individual alleles was difficult. A later analysis found that TCR association rates varied across HLA loci, with DRB1 alleles showing the most associated TCRs and HLA-C alleles the fewest. Only TCR beta chains were sequenced in this cohort, and the absence of alpha or paired-chain data limited detectable features. Several of the top co-occurrence clusters appeared to be linked to parvovirus B19, influenza, CMV and Epstein-Barr virus, according to a later analysis. An association between a missense DCLRE1C variant and V-gene and J-gene trimming of TCR beta chains was found in a later genetic analysis and replicated in an independent cohort. In an earlier analysis of approximately 590 of the donors, most TCR beta V segments were observed in productive rearrangements about 87% or about 30% of the time, broadly matching IMGT annotations. Presence/absence analyses assumed roughly uniform sequencing depth across donors, an assumption that may not hold. A cluster of highly shared sequence variants was judged likely to represent a technical artifact of the sequencing pipeline. A further reported finding was that TCR beta sequences accurately predicted the HLA-A and HLA-B alleles for most subjects in the first cohort. Most TCR sequences were seen in very few donors, while some public TCRs were found in many individuals.

According to the germline V gene (reference sequence), CDR1 reads SSHAT and CDR2 reads FNYEAQ. CDR3 length: 14 amino acids, cysteine to phenylalanine. Here the CDR3 DNA is all that survives: 42 bases in frame from base 1. Library preparation used the immunoSEQ multiplex PCR assay. The multiplex PCR relied on a mix of 60 forward primers for TCR Vbeta segments and 13 reverse primers for TCR Jbeta segments. Amplification of the CDR3 region of rearranged TCR beta genes was performed with a multiplex PCR assay on genomic DNA. On the Illumina HiSeq System, the amplified TCR beta libraries were sequenced as 87-base-pair reads. In the paper's pipeline: A later analysis counted about 76 million unique TCR beta chains across the 640 or so repertoires, and some 11 million of these chains were shared by at least two donors. To remove PCR and sequencing errors, raw reads were error-corrected and collapsed into unique sequences using a nearest-neighbor algorithm that merged closely related sequences. Alignment of CDR3 sequences to IMGT reference sequences was used to assign V, D and J gene segments. For a sequence to be retained, at least a six-nucleotide match to both a V gene segment and a J gene segment was required. A rearrangement counted as productive if the CDR3 had no stop codons and remained in frame with V and J, and every other rearrangement counted as non-productive. Following IMGT convention, CDR3 was defined as the stretch from the second conserved V-encoded cysteine up to the conserved J-encoded phenylalanine. The earlier analysis of approximately 590 of the donors excluded any sequence lacking an unambiguous match to a single V gene segment. In an earlier analysis of about 590 of the donors, a V segment was called functional when productive rearrangements were above 56.7%, and segregating when the standard deviation between donors exceeded 5%. A statistical classification framework was developed to diagnose cytomegalovirus status using the catalog of TCR beta chain sequences. A later analysis assigned V and J genes by comparing TCR nucleotide sequences with IMGT/GENE-DB human TR gene sequences. The TCRdist pipeline was used in a later analysis to assign CDR3 sequences and most-parsimonious VDJ recombination scenarios. In a later analysis, each TCR beta chain was defined by its CDR3 amino acid sequence together with its V-gene family, and reads without a unique V-gene family were excluded. A later analysis removed nearly 600 highly shared, low-generation-probability nucleotide sequences to deal with suspected cross-contamination and a sequencing artifact. In a later analysis, a clonal expansion index was calculated for each public chain from normalized within-repertoire ranks of inferred template counts. In a later analysis, generation probabilities were computed with a VDJ recombination model fitted to out-of-frame rearrangements, and the resulting probabilities were checked against IGoR. In a later analysis, hypergeometric tests were used to score TCR-TCR, TCR-HLA and TCR-CMV co-occurrence, with a repertoire-size bias correction applied to TCR pairs. A later analysis estimated false discovery rates by permuting HLA or CMV assignments 20 times. In a later analysis, co-occurring TCRs were grouped using DBSCAN, with TCRdist sequence similarity added in when clustering inside HLA-allele-positive subsets. For co-occurrence clustering, repertoires with fewer than 30,000 or more than 120,000 public chains were excluded, along with five repertoires with anomalous nucleotide sharing. Sourced from immuneACCESS, this table was stored by TCRdb with only in-frame sequences that have V and J called. A share of the clones is absent; for the studies checked, an unresolved V gene accounts for under half, and the remainder has no known explanation. V and J calls and clone size follow that table, whereas D and trimming were derived from the DNA. The table for this sample lists around 190,000 clones; over 70% of them were counted only once. Together, the top ten hold 2.5% to 4% of the sample.

The clonotype was recovered from a woman in her twenties or thirties in good health and CMV-seropositive. The sequencing input was PBMCs. The chain employs TRBV7-7 and TRBJ2-5; no D gene can be assigned with confidence. The CDR3 has the sequence CASSLTGTKETQYF. The DNA is TGTGCTAGCAGCTTAACCGGTACCAAAGAGACCCAGTACTTC.